This T cell receptor (beta chain) was sequenced for a study of T cell clonotyping in hematopoietic cell transplantation. Sequencing used immunoSEQ multiplex PCR; TCRdb keeps in-frame clones, though not all of them. The sample yields some 2,500 clones, about three quarters seen once. Germline assignment: CDR1 MGHDK and CDR2 SYGVNS. V shed 4 bases and J 4 bases; nucleotides not matched to a gene: 5. The CDR3 is 15 residues long. The chain links TRBV25-1 to TRBJ2-3; 10 bases align to TRBD2. This clonotype was sampled from a male patient in his sixties or seventies who had an allogeneic stem cell transplant, so T cells may come from the graft donor. Some clones in this sample may be carry-over from other donors' samples. The specimen comprised peripheral blood mononuclear cells, sampled 180 days after allogeneic stem cell transplant. Written as DNA, the CDR3 is TGTGCCAGCAGTGGGCTAGCGGGAGTTGCAGATACGCAGTATTTT. Residues: CASSGLAGVADTQYF.